This is a list of T cell receptor beta chains from one sample in a study of T-cell memory formation after mild COVID-19. TCRdb re-analysed the 5' RACE reads in MiXCR, keeping a single row per CDR3 protein. The sample has under 450,000 distinct CDR3 sequences, under 25% seen once. The sample consisted of PBMCs or a T cell subset sorted from them (not recorded which). These TCRs come from an adult woman who had mild COVID-19 (a few samples of this study predate the infection). Cell type and time point are not known. The CDR3 runs from the conserved cysteine through the conserved F or W. Fields, in order: J gene, D gene, clone size, V gene, CDR3 protein, CDR3 DNA. The D gene is left open where the match is weak. A row's size may be missing; if present it is once, few, many or a size class.

J: TRBJ2-1; D: .; size: few; V: TRBV11-3; CDR3: CASSLVLQRAFYNEQFF; DNA: TGTGCCAGCAGCTTAGTCCTTCAGCGGGCATTCTACAATGAGCAGTTCTTC
J: TRBJ2-2; D: TRBD2; size: few; V: TRBV20-1; CDR3: CSARRLAGNSKPGELFF; DNA: TGCAGTGCTAGACGACTAGCGGGTAACTCCAAGCCCGGGGAGCTGTTTTTT
J: TRBJ2-1; D: .; size: .; V: TRBV5-1; CDR3: CASSDWGYPRANNEQFF; DNA: TGCGCCAGCAGCGACTGGGGCTACCCGCGGGCTAACAATGAGCAGTTCTTC
J: TRBJ1-1; D: .; size: .; V: TRBV5-1; CDR3: CASSPGHSNTEAFF; DNA: TGCGCCAGCAGCCCGGGACACTCGAACACTGAAGCTTTCTTT
J: TRBJ2-6; D: .; size: .; V: TRBV24-1; CDR3: CATSGGGGANVLTF; DNA: TGTGCCACCAGTGGAGGGGGTGGGGCCAACGTCCTGACTTTC
J: TRBJ2-7; D: .; size: few; V: TRBV5-1; CDR3: CASSKDKGAISYEQYF; DNA: TGCGCCAGCAGCAAGGACAAGGGAGCCATCTCCTACGAGCAGTACTTC
J: TRBJ2-2; D: .; size: .; V: TRBV9; CDR3: CASSLGVQDYYTGELFF; DNA: TGTGCCAGCAGTCTAGGGGTTCAGGATTATTACACCGGGGAGCTGTTTTTT
J: TRBJ2-7; D: TRBD1; size: few; V: TRBV7-3; CDR3: CASSLGQGFEQYF; DNA: TGTGCCAGCAGCTTGGGACAGGGCTTCGAGCAGTACTTC
J: TRBJ2-1; D: TRBD2; size: few; V: TRBV11-2; CDR3: CASSPRLAGEQFF; DNA: TGTGCCAGCAGCCCTCGCCTAGCGGGGGAGCAGTTCTTC
J: TRBJ2-7; D: TRBD1; size: many; V: TRBV12-3/TRBV12-4; CDR3: CASSFQGALDEQYF; DNA: TGTGCCAGCAGTTTCCAGGGGGCCCTGGACGAGCAGTACTTC
J: TRBJ2-1; D: .; size: .; V: TRBV5-1; CDR3: CASSGLGWNEQFF; DNA: TGCGCCAGCAGCGGACTGGGTTGGAATGAGCAGTTCTTC
J: TRBJ2-7; D: .; size: .; V: TRBV9; CDR3: CASSPGKGRDYEQYF; DNA: TGTGCCAGCAGCCCAGGCAAGGGTAGGGACTACGAGCAGTACTTC
J: TRBJ2-1; D: TRBD2; size: few; V: TRBV9; CDR3: CASSISSGSSYNEQFF; DNA: TGTGCCAGCAGCATCTCTAGCGGAAGCTCCTACAATGAGCAGTTCTTC
J: TRBJ2-1; D: TRBD2; size: .; V: TRBV11-2; CDR3: CASRLTSGTTEQFF; DNA: TGTGCCAGCAGGTTAACTAGCGGGACGACTGAGCAGTTCTTC
J: TRBJ2-4; D: .; size: many; V: TRBV4-1; CDR3: CASSQVFSEPGLAKNIQYF; DNA: TGCGCCAGCAGCCAGGTCTTCTCGGAACCCGGTCTAGCCAAAAACATTCAGTACTTC
J: TRBJ1-1; D: .; size: few; V: TRBV7-9; CDR3: CASSGRGVYAEAFF; DNA: TGTGCCAGCAGCGGACGGGGGGTTTACGCTGAAGCTTTCTTT
J: TRBJ2-2; D: TRBD1; size: .; V: TRBV10-3; CDR3: CATKGQANTGELFF; DNA: TGTGCCACCAAAGGACAGGCGAACACCGGGGAGCTGTTTTTT
J: TRBJ2-1; D: TRBD2; size: few; V: TRBV7-6; CDR3: CASSFLRGGLYNEQFF; DNA: TGTGCCAGCAGCTTTCTCCGGGGGGGCCTCTACAATGAGCAGTTCTTC
J: TRBJ1-2; D: .; size: once; V: TRBV4-2; CDR3: CASSQEEGPNYGYTF; DNA: TGTGCCAGCAGCCAAGAGGAGGGACCTAACTATGGCTACACCTTC
J: TRBJ2-1; D: TRBD1; size: few; V: TRBV15; CDR3: CATSRGGGGQGNNEQFF; DNA: TGTGCCACCAGCAGAGGGGGTGGGGGACAGGGAAACAATGAGCAGTTCTTC
J: TRBJ1-6; D: .; size: few; V: TRBV4-1; CDR3: CASSQNTMDSPLHF; DNA: TGCGCCAGCAGCCAAAACACGATGGATTCACCCCTCCACTTT
J: TRBJ2-3; D: .; size: many; V: TRBV7-3; CDR3: CASSLDPALTSTDTQYF; DNA: TGTGCCAGCAGCTTAGACCCAGCGCTTACTAGCACAGATACGCAGTATTTT
J: TRBJ2-5; D: TRBD2; size: .; V: TRBV9; CDR3: CASSVGTSGVGETQYF; DNA: TGTGCCAGCAGCGTAGGGACTAGCGGGGTGGGGGAGACCCAGTACTTC
J: TRBJ2-5; D: .; size: .; V: TRBV7-6; CDR3: CASSPNGVQETQYF; DNA: TGTGCCAGCAGCCCCAATGGGGTACAAGAGACCCAGTACTTC
J: TRBJ1-5; D: .; size: few; V: TRBV10-3; CDR3: CAITPGPDSNQPQHF; DNA: TGTGCCATCACTCCGGGGCCGGATAGCAATCAGCCCCAGCATTTT
J: TRBJ1-2; D: TRBD1; size: few; V: TRBV4-1; CDR3: CASSPRGQPGGYTF; DNA: TGCGCCAGCAGCCCCAGGGGGCAGCCGGGTGGCTACACCTTC
J: TRBJ2-7; D: .; size: .; V: TRBV2; CDR3: CASSGKPYEQYF; DNA: TGTGCCAGCAGTGGGAAGCCCTACGAGCAGTACTTC
J: TRBJ2-7; D: .; size: .; V: TRBV30; CDR3: CAWAGRSSYEQYF; DNA: TGTGCCTGGGCCGGGCGGAGCTCCTACGAGCAGTACTTC
J: TRBJ2-3; D: .; size: .; V: TRBV5-4; CDR3: CASSLMRVSSTDTQYF; DNA: TGTGCCAGCAGCTTGATGCGGGTATCTAGCACAGATACGCAGTATTTT
J: TRBJ2-7; D: .; size: few; V: TRBV10-3; CDR3: CAISESAGYEQYF; DNA: TGTGCCATCAGTGAGTCTGCTGGCTACGAGCAGTACTTC
J: TRBJ1-2; D: .; size: many; V: TRBV5-1; CDR3: CASSREGGGRYTF; DNA: TGCGCCAGCAGCCGCGAGGGGGGGGGTCGCTACACCTTC
J: TRBJ2-5; D: TRBD1; size: .; V: TRBV24-1; CDR3: CATSDPSDRKETQYF; DNA: TGTGCCACCAGTGATCCCTCGGACAGGAAAGAGACCCAGTACTTC
J: TRBJ2-1; D: .; size: .; V: TRBV7-3; CDR3: CASSQFKSSYNEQFF; DNA: TGTGCCAGCAGCCAGTTCAAGAGCTCCTACAATGAGCAGTTCTTC
J: TRBJ1-2; D: .; size: .; V: TRBV24-1; CDR3: CATSLHSTNYGYTF; DNA: TGTGCCACCAGTTTGCACAGCACCAACTATGGCTACACCTTC
J: TRBJ2-5; D: .; size: .; V: TRBV4-1; CDR3: CASSQDRVAETQYF; DNA: TGCGCCAGCAGCCAAGACCGGGTGGCGGAGACCCAGTACTTC
J: TRBJ2-1; D: .; size: few; V: TRBV5-6; CDR3: CASSRRDRDVHEQFF; DNA: TGTGCCAGCAGCCGGAGGGACAGAGATGTGCATGAGCAGTTCTTC
J: TRBJ2-1; D: TRBD2; size: many; V: TRBV7-9; CDR3: CASSLVLARYNEQFF; DNA: TGTGCCAGCAGCTTAGTACTAGCGCGGTACAATGAGCAGTTCTTC
J: TRBJ1-1; D: TRBD1; size: .; V: TRBV20-1; CDR3: CSARGQLNTEAFF; DNA: TGCAGTGCTAGGGGACAGCTGAACACTGAAGCTTTCTTT
J: TRBJ1-1; D: .; size: few; V: TRBV5-1; CDR3: CASSFAGRDTEAFF; DNA: TGCGCCAGCAGCTTCGCCGGAAGGGACACTGAAGCTTTCTTT
J: TRBJ2-1; D: TRBD1; size: .; V: TRBV12-3/TRBV12-4; CDR3: CASSTRDRGYNEQFF; DNA: TGTGCCAGCAGTACCCGGGACAGGGGGTACAATGAGCAGTTCTTC
J: TRBJ2-2; D: TRBD2; size: .; V: TRBV9; CDR3: CASSATSGAYTGELFF; DNA: TGTGCCAGCAGCGCGACTAGCGGGGCCTACACCGGGGAGCTGTTTTTT
J: TRBJ1-2; D: .; size: .; V: TRBV6-5; CDR3: CASSTSAPRHGYTF; DNA: TGTGCCAGCAGTACCAGTGCTCCCAGGCATGGCTACACCTTC
J: TRBJ2-7; D: .; size: .; V: TRBV6-5; CDR3: CASSYPEQYF; DNA: TGTGCCAGCAGTTACCCCGAGCAGTACTTC
J: TRBJ2-5; D: .; size: .; V: TRBV27; CDR3: CASSSFRGLGQETQYF; DNA: TGTGCCAGCAGTTCCTTCAGGGGACTTGGGCAAGAGACCCAGTACTTC
J: TRBJ2-3; D: .; size: .; V: TRBV5-5; CDR3: CASSPGLQLSTDTQYF; DNA: TGTGCCAGCAGCCCGGGACTTCAACTCAGCACAGATACGCAGTATTTT
J: TRBJ1-5; D: .; size: few; V: TRBV5-5; CDR3: CASSPVGGYSNQPQHF; DNA: TGTGCCAGCAGCCCCGTAGGGGGATATAGCAATCAGCCCCAGCATTTT